The clone carrying this TCR beta chain was observed many times. Its antigen is not known. The junction had 8 bases not matched to a gene; V was cut back by 5 bases and J by 0 bases. The CDR3 is 15 residues long. Germline loops: CDR1 SQVTM, CDR2 ANQGSEA. TCRdb used MiXCR to reprocess the RT-PCR reads, holding one entry per CDR3 protein. This table holds approximately 530,000 distinct CDR3 sequences, approximately 6.9% found once. The source of the sample is a study of response to subunit inactivated influenza vaccine. Whole-study results and caveats: It was the authors' suggestion that each seasonal influenza vaccination recruits few new T cells.

The V gene is TRBV29-1, the J gene TRBJ2-7; 9 bases map to TRBD1. This clonotype was obtained from a man aged 50 to 69 who received an inactivated influenza vaccine. The input for sequencing was PBMCs from blood, taken less than 25 months after vaccination. CDR3 residues: CSVLTGGPLSYEQYF. CDR3 nucleotide sequence: TGCAGCGTTCTAACAGGGGGCCCCCTCTCCTACGAGCAGTACTTC.